This TCR beta chain is from a study of cytomegalovirus exposure and HLA in healthy donors. Study-wide findings and caveats: Cytomegalovirus status was reportedly diagnosed by the classifier with high sensitivity and specificity.

The table came from immunoSEQ multiplex PCR; TCRdb's copy has only in-frame clones and leaves some out. The table records 150,000 to 200,000 clones, about 86% of them present only once. The CDR3 runs to 14 residues. V was trimmed by 2 bases and J by 10 bases, leaving 13 bases between them. Germline V gene sequence: CDR1 SGHNT, CDR2 YYREEE (reference sequence). Worth noting for this clone: Its antigen is undetermined.

V usage is TRBV5-4 and J usage is TRBJ1-6; tentatively, D is TRBD1 (5 bases). This sequence was found in a young woman in good health and CMV-seronegative. Sequencing used PBMCs. CDR3 DNA sequence: TGTGCCAGCAGCTTTGGCAGGGAAGGGTCACCCCTCCACTTT. This sequence encodes CASSFGREGSPLHF.